One T cell receptor (beta chain) is described in this entry. Its specificity is unknown. The data originate from a study of cytomegalovirus exposure and HLA in healthy donors. This CDR3 region has 17 residues. V lost 3 bases to trimming and J lost 5 bases, with 22 bases between them. Germline-derived CDR1 and CDR2 are LNHDA and SQIVND (reference sequence). A multiplex PCR was run with 60 Vbeta primers and 13 Jbeta primers. This table comes from immunoSEQ multiplex PCR, and its TCRdb copy is limited to in-frame clones, with some not included. The clone table shows 90,000 to 150,000 clones, with the ten largest holding roughly 3.5%. Study-level findings and limits: When a later analysis was performed, an Asian-associated ancestry cluster reportedly had fewer N-insertions than the approximately 700-donor mean. In an earlier analysis, productive rearrangement rates for most beta V segments clustered near 87% or 30%. Later on, an analysis showed TCR association rates differing by HLA locus, with DRB1 the most and HLA-C the fewest.

The sequence was collected from a young man in good health and CMV-seronegative. This rearrangement joins TRBV19 to TRBJ2-5; possibly TRBD1 for D (6 bases). The specimen was PBMCs. The CDR3 DNA follows: TGTGCCAGTAGTATGCCGGGACATCCTTCTTTGGGGGAGACCCAGTACTTC. Translated, it gives CASSMPGHPSLGETQYF.